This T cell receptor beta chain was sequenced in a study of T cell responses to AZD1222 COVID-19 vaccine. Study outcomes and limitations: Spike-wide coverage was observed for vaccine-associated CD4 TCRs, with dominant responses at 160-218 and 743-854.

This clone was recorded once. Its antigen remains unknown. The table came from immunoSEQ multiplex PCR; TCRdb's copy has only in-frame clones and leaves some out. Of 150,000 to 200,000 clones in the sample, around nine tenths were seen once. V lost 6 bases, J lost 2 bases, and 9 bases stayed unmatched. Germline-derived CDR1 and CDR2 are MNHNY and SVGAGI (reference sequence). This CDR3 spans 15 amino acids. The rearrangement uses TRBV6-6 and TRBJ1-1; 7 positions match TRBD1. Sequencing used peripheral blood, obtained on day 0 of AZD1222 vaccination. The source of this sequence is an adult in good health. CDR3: CASRQTRDSNTEAFF. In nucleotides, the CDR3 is TGTGCCAGCAGACAAACCCGGGACAGCAACACTGAAGCTTTCTTT.